These 23 T cell receptor beta chains were sequenced from one sample in a study of molecular identifiers for immune sequencing clone quantification. TCRdb redid the calling of the PCR reads with MiXCR, one entry per CDR3 protein. Among some 100,000 distinct CDR3 sequences listed, over 15% were seen once. The sample consisted of naive CD8+ T cells from blood, with Jurkat cell RNA spiked in. Subset specified: FACS-sorted CD8+CD4-CCR7+CD45RA+ naive T cells. These TCRs come from a human donor in good health. Some libraries in this study had Jurkat cell RNA spiked in.

There are many counts of this clonotype. V is TRBV7-8 and J is TRBJ2-1; D remains ambiguous. Trimming took 1 base from V and 1 from J, leaving 8 bases between them. The CDR3 totals 15 residues. Germline CDR1 and CDR2: SGHVS and FQNEAQ. For the CDR3, the DNA is TGTGCCAGCAGCTTAGTAGCAATATCCTACAATGAGCAGTTCTTC. Translation: CASSLVAISYNEQFF.

This clonotype was detected many times. The rearrangement links TRBV4-3 to TRBJ2-7, with D possibly matching TRBD1 (5 bases). From germline, CDR1 is LGHNA and CDR2 YSLEER. CDR3 size: 14 residues. Trimming removed 1 base from V and 0 bases from J, with 7 bases in between. The CDR3 sequence: CASSQGQRSYEQYF. The CDR3 region has the DNA TGCGCCAGCAGCCAAGGACAGCGCTCCTACGAGCAGTACTTC.

This clonotype was recorded at least ten times. The J gene is TRBJ2-2, the V gene TRBV7-9; D not resolved. V was cut by 1 base and J by 5 bases, with 8 bases left in between. Germline values: CDR1 SEHNR, CDR2 FQNEAQ (reference sequence). There are 14 residues in the CDR3. The CDR3: CASSLGSLTGELFF. In nucleotides, the CDR3 is TGTGCCAGCAGCTTAGGGTCTTTGACCGGGGAGCTGTTTTTT.

The chain has TRBV3-1 and TRBJ2-2; D unresolved. The CDR3 covers 11 residues. Trimming took 3 bases from V and 8 from J, leaving 4 bases between them. CDR1 is LGHDT, CDR2 YNNKEL, per germline (reference sequence). The CDR3 spells CASSHKGELFF. The DNA of the CDR3 is TGTGCCAGCAGCCATAAGGGGGAGCTGTTTTTT. Drawing the rest from reference TRBV3-1 and TRBJ2-2, the complete variable domain is DTAVSQTPKYLVTQMGNDKSIKCEQNLGHDTMYWYKQDSKKFLKIMFSYNNKELIINETVPNRFSPKSPDKAHLNLHINSLELGDSAVYFCASSHKGELFFGEGSRLTVL.

Only a few counts were recorded for this clonotype. This sequence may be a read error, since a much larger clone differs from it by one base. The rearrangement uses TRBV28 and TRBJ1-1, with 7 bases identical to TRBD1. CDR1 is MDHEN and CDR2 is SYDVKM in the germline V gene. The CDR3 has 12 residues. The CDR3: CASSFRGGEAYF. CDR3 nucleotides: TGTGCCAGCAGTTTTAGAGGGGGCGAAGCTTACTTT.

This clonotype was detected a few times. The chain joins TRBV20-1 to TRBJ2-2; D uncertain. This CDR3 contains 13 residues. The V gene lost 0 bases and the J gene lost 4 bases, with 6 bases spanning the gap. CDR1 is DFQATT and CDR2 is SNEGSKA in the germline V gene (reference sequence). The CDR3 region is CSARDRSTGELFF. CDR3 bases: TGCAGTGCTAGAGACAGGTCCACCGGGGAGCTGTTTTTT.

This clonotype was seen ten or more times. This rearrangement joins TRBV5-6 to TRBJ1-2; D gene unclear. Trimming cost V 4 bases and J 0 bases, with 13 bases left between them. This CDR3 has 15 residues. The germline CDR1 and CDR2 sequences are SGHDT and YYEEEE. CDR3 in DNA: TGTGCCAGCAGCCCATACAGTCGAACTAACTATGGCTACACCTTC. Encoded protein: CASSPYSRTNYGYTF.

This clonotype was found many times. The chain recombines TRBV15 with TRBJ2-7, with D tentatively TRBD2 (5 bases). The CDR3 contains 13 residues. Trimming stripped 3 bases from V and 4 bases from J, with 10 bases between. The germline gives CDR1 LNHNV, CDR2 YYDKDF (reference sequence). In DNA, the CDR3 is TGTGCCACCAGCAGCGACCGGGATTACGAGCAGTACTTC. Residues: CATSSDRDYEQYF.

This clonotype has a count of ten or more. The rearrangement joins TRBV7-6 to TRBJ2-5, with D possibly matching TRBD1 (6 bases). This CDR3 is built from 18 residues. V shed 3 bases and J shed 1 base, with 21 bases lying between them. Germline CDR1 reads SGHVS; CDR2 reads FNYEAQ. The CDR3 loop reads CASSFGWGTRDTQETQYF. DNA for the CDR3: TGTGCCAGCAGCTTTGGCTGGGGGACACGAGATACCCAAGAGACCCAGTACTTC.

At least ten counts were recorded for this clonotype. The V and J genes are TRBV6-5 and TRBJ1-5, with D possibly being TRBD1 (5 bases). This CDR3 spans 13 amino acids. CDR1 MNHEY and CDR2 SVGAGI come from the germline V gene. Trimming took 2 bases from V and 7 from J, leaving 9 bases between them. CDR3 in DNA: TGTGCCAGCAGTTACCAGGGTGGACAGCCCCAGCATTTT. Amino acids: CASSYQGGQPQHF.

The chain links TRBV28 to TRBJ2-3; D may be TRBD2 (6 bases). V lost 8 bases, J lost 0 bases, and 15 bases lay in between. This CDR3 is built from 15 residues. Germline V gives CDR1 MDHEN, CDR2 SYDVKM. DNA for the CDR3: TGTGCCAGCGAAATATCTAGCGACAGCACAGATACGCAGTATTTT. Protein product: CASEISSDSTDTQYF.

This clonotype was observed a few times. A clone one base away is much larger, so this may be a read error. The J gene is TRBJ1-3, the V gene TRBV6-1; possibly TRBD1 for D (5 bases). This CDR3 spans 18 amino acids. V lost 6 bases, J lost 0 bases, and 21 bases lay in between. Germline assignment: CDR1 MNHNS and CDR2 SASEGT. The DNA of the CDR3 is TGTGCCAGCAGGAGACCCCGGGGCGCGGGCCCCTCTGGAAACACCATATATTTT. It codes for CASRRPRGAGPSGNTIYF.

This clonotype was seen many times. The chain joins TRBV6-1 to TRBJ1-1; D is undetermined. In germline, CDR1 is MNHNS, CDR2 SASEGT. The CDR3 is 12 amino acids. V gave up 7 bases and J gave up 5 bases, with 11 bases separating them. CDR3 sequence: CASIGGGTEAFF. CDR3 DNA: TGTGCCAGCATCGGCGGTGGGACTGAAGCTTTCTTT.

This clonotype was found many times. The V gene is TRBV11-2, the J gene TRBJ2-3; 8 bases align to TRBD2. Germline assignment: CDR1 SGHAT and CDR2 FQNNGV. The CDR3 has 17 amino acids. Losses at the gene ends were 4 bases for V and 1 base for J; bases not matched to a gene: 10. The CDR3 loop reads CASSSYDGGAGTDTQYF. The CDR3 bases are TGTGCCAGCAGCTCGTACGACGGGGGGGCGGGCACAGATACGCAGTATTTT.

This clonotype was counted at least ten times. The chain joins TRBV20-1 to TRBJ2-5; D is perhaps TRBD1 (6 bases). CDR1 is DFQATT, CDR2 SNEGSKA, per germline (reference sequence). There are 13 residues in the CDR3. Trimming left V 6 bases short and J 1 base short, with 12 bases between. CDR3 DNA: TGCAGTGCCGAGGGGGAGACCCAAGAGACCCAGTACTTC. Amino acid sequence: CSAEGETQETQYF.

The sample holds many counts of this clonotype. The gene calls are TRBV27 and TRBJ2-4; TRBD2 aligns across 10 bases. V dropped 4 bases and J dropped 1; count of bases not matched to a gene: 19. Germline V lookup: CDR1 MNHEY, CDR2 SMNVEV (reference sequence). CDR3 size: 21 residues. The CDR3: CASSSLGLPVLAGAAKNIQYF. For the CDR3, the DNA is TGTGCCAGCAGTTCCCTTGGGTTACCTGTGCTAGCGGGAGCGGCCAAAAACATTCAGTACTTC.

This clonotype turned up a few times. One base away lies a much larger clone, so this may be a sequencing read error. This chain joins TRBV6-2 or TRBV6-3 and TRBJ2-6; no firm D call. There are 15 residues in the CDR3. CDR1 is MNHEY, CDR2 SVGEGT, per germline. V dropped 5 bases and J dropped 4 bases, with 12 bases sitting between them. This chain's CDR3 is CASSHGVLGANVLTF. DNA for the CDR3: TGTGCCAGCAGTCATGGGGTGCTGGGGGCCAACGTCCTGACTTTC.

The chain couples TRBV7-9 to TRBJ1-1; D is unclear. The CDR3 runs to 14 residues. Trimming removed 0 bases from V and 1 base from J, with 6 bases in between. The germline gives CDR1 SEHNR, CDR2 FQNEAQ (reference sequence). CDR3 loop: CASSLAYRNTEAFF. CDR3 in DNA: TGTGCCAGCAGCTTAGCATATCGGAACACTGAAGCTTTCTTT.

Remarks on this clonotype: The junction shows a germline mismatch at one end, possibly a read error. The genes are TRBV19 and TRBJ1-1; weak D call: TRBD1 (5 bases). The germline CDR1 and CDR2 sequences are LNHDA and SQIVND (reference sequence). The CDR3 sequence is 13 residues long. CDR3 region: CARPGILNTEAFF. The DNA for the CDR3 is TGTGCCAGGCCAGGGATCTTGAATACTGAAGCTTTCTTT.

Many counts were recorded for this clonotype. This chain links TRBV28 with TRBJ2-7; perhaps TRBD1 as D (6 bases). Trimming took off 6 bases at V and 2 bases at J, with 8 bases between the two ends. CDR1 MDHEN and CDR2 SYDVKM come from the germline V gene. The CDR3 contains 12 residues. The CDR3, as DNA: TGTGCCAGCAGGGACAGCACCTACGAGCAGTACTTC. Translation: CASRDSTYEQYF.

This clonotype has ten or more counts. The V and J genes are TRBV5-6 and TRBJ1-3; 11 positions agree with TRBD1. The germline CDR1 and CDR2 sequences are SGHDT and YYEEEE. Trimming at V came to 4 bases and at J to 2 bases, leaving 8 bases not matched to a gene. The CDR3 spans 17 residues. CDR3 residues: CASSHSPDRGPGNTIYF. The CDR3 bases are TGTGCCAGCAGCCACAGCCCGGACAGGGGGCCTGGAAACACCATATATTTT.

This clonotype was seen at least ten times. This sequence joins TRBV30 and TRBJ2-7; D perhaps matches TRBD2 (7 bases). Trimming took off 0 bases at V and 6 bases at J, with 12 bases between the two ends. CDR1 is GTSNPN and CDR2 is SVGIG in the germline V gene (reference sequence). The CDR3 is 13 residues long. CDR3 sequence reads: CAWSVSRGAEQYF. The CDR3 nucleotides read TGTGCCTGGAGTGTATCTCGGGGGGCCGAGCAGTACTTC.

Concerning this clonotype itself: A read error may be the cause here, since a much bigger clone is one base away. The J gene is TRBJ2-5, the V gene TRBV3-1; D is unclear. Germline V gene data show CDR1 as LGHDT and CDR2 as YNNKEL (reference sequence). The CDR3 is 13 amino acids. The CDR3 spells CATEGGFQEAQYF. The CDR3, as DNA: TGTGCCACCGAAGGTGGCTTTCAAGAGGCCCAGTACTTC.